These 20 T cell receptor beta chains came from one sample sequenced in a study of CD8+CD57+ T cells in acquired aplastic anemia. Both TCR beta VDJ combination and CDR3 sequence profiling were carried out. Genomic DNA was the template for this profiling. TCRdb passed the reads through MiXCR, listing each CDR3 protein once. The data show 98,000 or so distinct CDR3 sequences, with less than 65% seen just once and roughly 34% held by the top ten. Sequenced sample: sorted CD4+, CD8+, or CD8+CD57+ T cells (not recorded which) from PBMCs. The receptor set was obtained from a human donor in good health, serving as a control.

This chain uses TRBV13 with TRBJ1-6; the D gene is possibly TRBD1 (6 bases). The germline V gene encodes CDR1 PRHDT and CDR2 FYEKMQ (reference sequence). The CDR3 loop spans 14 amino acids. V was pared by 6 bases and J by 7 bases, with 13 bases between. CDR3 DNA sequence: TGTGCCAGCAGAAAACAGGGCCAGAATTCACCCCTCCACTTT. Translating it yields CASRKQGQNSPLHF.

This clonotype came up many times. The chain recombines TRBV12-3 or TRBV12-4 with TRBJ1-1; no clear D. This CDR3 has 12 amino acids. Trimming took off 2 bases at V and 4 bases at J, with 5 bases between the two ends. The CDR3 region is CASSLRPTEAFF. CDR3 DNA sequence: TGTGCCAGCAGTTTACGGCCCACTGAAGCTTTCTTT.

The gene calls are TRBV5-1 and TRBJ1-1, with D unclear. V gave up 4 bases and J gave up 4 bases, with 14 bases separating them. Germline CDR1 SGHRS, CDR2 YFSETQ. CDR3 length: 14 amino acids. The chain's CDR3 is CASSPGERSTEAFF. Here the CDR3 DNA reads TGCGCCAGCAGCCCTGGGGAGAGGAGCACTGAAGCTTTCTTT. Supplemented by reference TRBV5-1 and TRBJ1-1, the full variable domain reads KAGVTQTPRYLIKTRGQQVTLSCSPISGHRSVSWYQQTPGQGLQFLFEYFSETQRNKGNFPGRFSGRQFSNSRSEMNVSTLELGDSALYLCASSPGERSTEAFFGQGTRLTVV.

As regards this clonotype: A much larger clone lies a single base off, so this may be a read error. V gene TRBV6-5 combines with J gene TRBJ1-1, with D unclear. The germline V and J ends were trimmed by 4 bases and 4 bases, with 16 bases remaining between them. CDR1 is MNHEY and CDR2 is SVGAGI in the germline V gene. There are 15 residues in the CDR3. CDR3 nucleotide sequence: TGTGCCAGCAGTTTCAGTACATCGACGATCACTGAAGCTTTCTTT. This encodes CASSFSTSTITEAFF.

The chain joins TRBV25-1 to TRBJ1-2; D unresolved. The V end was cut by 4 bases, the J end by 4 bases, with 13 bases between. This CDR3 region has 14 residues. Germline V gene lookup returns CDR1 MGHDK and CDR2 SYGVNS. The CDR3 nucleotides read TGTGCCAGCAGTGCACCGGGCCCTACCTATGGCTACACCTTC. The encoded protein is CASSAPGPTYGYTF.

The CDR3, as DNA: TGTGCCAGCAGCGTAGAGGAGGAGTTAGCAGATTCACCCCTCCACTTT. Translation: CASSVEEELADSPLHF. The rearrangement links TRBV9 to TRBJ1-6; D call uncertain. Between the trimmed V and J ends, which lost 0 bases and 8 bases, there was a span of 15 bases. The germline V gene encodes CDR1 SGDLS and CDR2 YYNGEE. This CDR3 has 16 amino acids.

The chain recombines TRBV7-2 with TRBJ2-7; D remains unclear. The CDR3 runs to 13 residues. CDR1 and CDR2 (germline): SGHTA, FQGNSA. V lost 3 bases and J lost 0, with 6 bases in between. In nucleotides, the CDR3 is TGTGCCAGCAGCTTCGGTTACTCCTACGAGCAGTACTTC. This translates into CASSFGYSYEQYF.

This clonotype was counted ten times or more. This rearrangement joins TRBV6-1 to TRBJ1-2; D is possibly TRBD1 (5 bases). Germline CDR1 is MNHNS and CDR2 is SASEGT. This CDR3 has 13 amino acids. V dropped 4 bases and J dropped 2 bases, with 8 bases sitting between them. The CDR3 loop is CASSGGENYGYTF. In nucleotides, the CDR3 is TGTGCCAGCAGTGGAGGGGAGAACTATGGCTACACCTTC.

This clonotype has at least ten counts. This sequence joins TRBV5-8 and TRBJ1-2; TRBD1 aligns across 7 bases. Germline V gives CDR1 SGHTS, CDR2 YDEGEE. There are 15 residues in the CDR3. V was pared by 2 bases and J by 0 bases, with 4 bases of the junction left unmatched. CDR3 amino acids: CASSFLTGANYGYTF. CDR3 bases: TGTGCCAGCAGCTTCCTCACAGGGGCTAACTATGGCTACACCTTC.

The V call is TRBV10-3, the J call TRBJ2-6, with D possibly matching TRBD2 (5 bases). Trimming removed 1 base at V and 1 base at J, with 5 bases between. Per the germline V gene, CDR1 is ENHRY and CDR2 is SYGVKD. CDR3 size: 15 residues. CDR3 protein: CAISEWESGANVLTF. DNA for the CDR3: TGTGCCATCAGTGAGTGGGAGTCTGGGGCCAACGTCCTGACTTTC.

CDR3 nucleotide sequence: TGTGCCAGCAGCTTGGCCAATGGGGAGACCCAGTACTTC. Amino acids: CASSLANGETQYF. The gene calls are TRBV5-6 and TRBJ2-5; no firm D call. Deletions cut 0 bases from V and 5 bases from J, with 8 bases between. Looked up from germline, CDR1 is SGHDT and CDR2 is YYEEEE. The CDR3 loop spans 13 amino acids.

A word on this clonotype: At one end the junction does not follow the germline gene, possibly because of a read error. The chain has TRBV4-3 and TRBJ1-5; D is uncertain. There are 13 residues in the CDR3. CDR1 and CDR2 from the germline V gene are LGHNA and YSLEER. The CDR3 region has the DNA TGTGCCAGCAGCCAAGATCTCAATCAGCCCCAGCATTTT. It yields the protein CASSQDLNQPQHF.

This clonotype was detected many times. The V gene is TRBV2, the J gene TRBJ2-1; 12 nucleotides line up with TRBD2. Germline assignment: CDR1 SNHLY and CDR2 FYNNEI. The J segment lost 8 bases and the V segment lost 7 bases, leaving 9 bases of the junction unmatched. The CDR3 has 15 amino acids. The CDR3 bases are TGTGCCAGCACTTCGGGACTAGCGGGTTTCCATGAGCAGTTCTTC. Protein sequence: CASTSGLAGFHEQFF.

This chain links TRBV19 with TRBJ1-1; a possible D gene is TRBD1 (5 bases). V lost 6 bases and J lost 1, with 6 bases in between. Per germline, CDR1 LNHDA and CDR2 SQIVND (reference sequence). CDR3 length: 12 residues. CDR3 residues: CASRRGNTEAFF. The CDR3, as DNA: TGTGCCAGTAGGAGGGGGAACACTGAAGCTTTCTTT.

The CDR3 reads CASSQSSGQAGEQYF. The CDR3 nucleotides read TGTGCCAGCAGCCAATCCTCGGGACAGGCTGGCGAGCAGTACTTC. This rearrangement joins TRBV24-1 to TRBJ2-7, with 8 nucleotides matching TRBD1. CDR3 length: 15 amino acids. Germline CDR1 reads KGHDR; CDR2 reads SFDVKD. V shed 11 bases, J shed 6 bases, and the junction held 17 bases outside the gene matches.

The chain employs TRBV27 and TRBJ1-1; D gene uncertain. V lost 0 bases and J 6 bases, leaving 20 bases between the germline ends. This CDR3 spans 17 amino acids. Germline lookup yields CDR1 MNHEY and CDR2 SMNVEV (reference sequence). CDR3 amino acids: CASSLSPWVVGLPEAFF. CDR3 coding DNA: TGTGCCAGCAGTTTATCCCCATGGGTAGTAGGCTTGCCTGAAGCTTTCTTT.

The V gene is TRBV2, the J gene TRBJ2-1; the match to TRBD2 covers 8 bases. In germline, CDR1 is SNHLY, CDR2 FYNNEI. Germline trimming cut 6 bases from V and 14 bases from J; bases unmatched to any gene: 6. This CDR3 contains 11 residues. CDR3 sequence (DNA): TGTGCCAGCAGGGTAGCGGGACCGAAGTTCTTC. This translates into CASRVAGPKFF. Full variable domain (remainder filled in from reference TRBV2 and TRBJ2-1): EPEVTQTPSHQVTQMGQEVILRCVPISNHLYFYWYRQILGQKVEFLVSFYNNEISEKSEIFDDQFSVERPDGSNFTLKIRSTKLEDSAMYFCASRVAGPKFFGPGTRLTVL.

V is TRBV7-9 and J is TRBJ1-3; D is unclear. Trimming shortened V by 4 bases and J by 6 bases, and 4 bases separated the two germline ends. Germline V lookup: CDR1 SEHNR, CDR2 FQNEAQ (reference sequence). The CDR3 runs to 11 residues. The CDR3 bases are TGTGCCAGCAGCTCGCCAAACACCATATATTTT. Its translation: CASSSPNTIYF.

The chain has TRBV12-3 or TRBV12-4 and TRBJ2-3; 7 nucleotides align to TRBD1. V lost 3 bases and J lost 3; bases outside the gene matches: 3. The CDR3 spans 14 residues. The CDR3 region is CASSLGQTTDTQYF. The DNA for the CDR3 is TGTGCCAGCAGTTTGGGACAGACAACAGATACGCAGTATTTT.

The J gene is TRBJ2-5, the V gene TRBV15; D is undetermined. V dropped 1 base and J dropped 3 bases, with 9 bases sitting between them. Per germline, CDR1 LNHNV and CDR2 YYDKDF (reference sequence). This CDR3 is 14 amino acids long. The CDR3 DNA follows: TGTGCCACCAGCAGAGGGGCCCTGAAAGAGACCCAGTACTTC. Protein product: CATSRGALKETQYF.